This is a list of T cell receptor beta chains from one sample in a study of cytotoxic CD8 clonotypes in ibrutinib-treated CLL. TCRdb keeps only in-frame clones here, not all; method: immunoSEQ multiplex PCR. The data contain 200,000 to 250,000 clones, 79% of them singletons. Sequences were derived from PBMCs, sampled after 12 months of ibrutinib treatment. The source of these receptors is a human donor with chronic lymphocytic leukemia. Both conserved end residues are part of each CDR3. The D gene is left open where the match is weak. Rows may omit the clone size; those that give it use once, few, many or a size class.

clone_size,v_call,d_call,j_call,cdr3_aa,cdr3_nt
.,TRBV4-1,.,TRBJ2-7,CASSHTTAYYEQYF,TGCGCCAGCAGCCATACGACAGCCTACTACGAGCAGTACTTC
.,TRBV19,.,TRBJ2-2,CASTITGTGELFF,TGTGCCAGTACCATCACCGGCACCGGGGAGCTGTTTTTT
once,TRBV5-1,.,TRBJ1-2,CASSDGFYGYTF,TGCGCCAGCAGCGATGGATTTTATGGCTACACCTTC
.,TRBV6-1,TRBD1,TRBJ2-7,CASSEALVGQGAYEQYF,TGTGCCAGCAGTGAAGCTTTGGTCGGGCAGGGGGCCTACGAGCAGTACTTC
.,TRBV9,TRBD1,TRBJ1-1,CASSVEPTGPGRNTEAFF,TGTGCCAGCAGCGTGGAACCGACAGGGCCCGGGAGAAACACTGAAGCTTTCTTT
.,TRBV4-1,TRBD2,TRBJ2-1,CASSQDRASGSMHYNEQFF,TGCGCCAGCAGCCAAGATAGGGCTAGCGGGAGTATGCACTACAATGAGCAGTTCTTC
.,TRBV5-4,.,TRBJ1-6,CASSPLPPTSSSYNSPLHF,TGTGCCAGCAGCCCCCTTCCCCCAACATCTTCCTCCTATAATTCACCCCTCCACTTT
.,TRBV27,.,TRBJ2-7,CASSLSGLYEQYF,TGTGCCAGCAGTTTATCGGGTCTCTACGAGCAGTACTTC
.,TRBV5-6,.,TRBJ2-3,CASSQLQLRTDTQYF,TGTGCCAGCAGCCAACTTCAACTCAGGACAGATACGCAGTATTTT
few,TRBV13,TRBD2,TRBJ2-1,CASRLRGDVALNEQFF,TGTGCCAGCCGCCTCCGGGGGGATGTTGCGCTCAATGAGCAGTTCTTC
.,TRBV15,.,TRBJ1-1,CATSRGHGMNTEAFF,TGTGCCACCAGCAGAGGGCACGGTATGAACACTGAAGCTTTCTTT
.,TRBV7-9,.,TRBJ2-7,CALEDLTYEQYF,TGTGCGCTCGAGGACCTAACCTACGAGCAGTACTTC
.,TRBV27,.,TRBJ2-2,CASSPGWGPGELFF,TGTGCCAGCAGTCCAGGGTGGGGGCCCGGGGAGCTGTTTTTT
.,TRBV5-1,.,TRBJ2-1,CASSLGEDYYNEQFF,TGCGCCAGCAGCTTGGGGGAGGACTACTACAATGAGCAGTTCTTC
.,TRBV27,.,TRBJ2-7,CASSLKPKDYEQYF,TGTGCCAGCAGTTTGAAACCCAAAGACTACGAGCAGTACTTC
.,TRBV11-3,TRBD1,TRBJ2-1,CASSSGQGYYNEQFF,TGTGCCAGCAGCTCTGGACAGGGTTACTACAATGAGCAGTTCTTC
.,TRBV6-1,.,TRBJ1-5,CASSEAAGSSNQPQHF,TGTGCCAGCAGTGAAGCAGCGGGGTCGAGCAATCAGCCCCAGCATTTT
once,TRBV2,.,TRBJ1-3,CASRRDSGNTIYF,TGTGCCAGCCGCCGGGACTCTGGAAACACCATATATTTT
.,TRBV5-4,.,TRBJ1-1,CASSFRSKDTEAFF,TGTGCCAGCAGCTTCAGGTCCAAAGACACTGAAGCTTTCTTT
.,TRBV9,.,TRBJ2-3,CASSPPGPPGGDTQYF,TGTGCCAGCAGCCCGCCCGGGCCCCCGGGCGGTGATACGCAGTATTTT
.,TRBV6-1,TRBD2,TRBJ2-5,CASTSGGAGETQYF,TGTGCCAGCACCAGCGGGGGGGCCGGGGAGACCCAGTACTTC
.,TRBV25-1,.,TRBJ2-3,CASSEVIPGTDTQYF,TGTGCCAGCAGTGAGGTGATTCCCGGCACAGATACGCAGTATTTT
.,TRBV5-4,.,TRBJ1-2,CASSQDGLAGVYNYGYTF,TGTGCCAGCAGCCAGGACGGCCTCGCCGGGGTGTATAACTATGGCTACACCTTC
.,TRBV5-1,TRBD2,TRBJ2-5,CASSLEAGGRETQYF,TGCGCCAGCAGCTTGGAAGCGGGAGGGCGGGAGACCCAGTACTTC
.,TRBV9,.,TRBJ1-1,CASSPLTRGNTEAFF,TGTGCCAGCAGCCCCCTCACCCGGGGTAACACTGAAGCTTTCTTT
.,TRBV9,.,TRBJ2-7,CASSVDWGPYEQYF,TGTGCCAGCAGCGTAGACTGGGGGCCGTACGAGCAGTACTTC
.,TRBV27,.,TRBJ1-1,CASSLSQYTEAFF,TGTGCCAGCAGTTTAAGCCAGTACACTGAAGCTTTCTTT
.,TRBV11-2,.,TRBJ2-7,CASSFQPSSYEQYF,TGTGCCAGCAGCTTTCAGCCGTCATCCTACGAGCAGTACTTC
.,TRBV7-2,TRBD1,TRBJ1-2,CASSSTGGMGYTF,TGTGCCAGCAGCTCGACAGGGGGCATGGGCTACACCTTC
once,TRBV19,.,TRBJ2-4,CASSITLENIQYF,TGTGCCAGTAGTATAACACTTGAAAACATTCAGTACTTC
.,TRBV2,.,TRBJ2-7,CASSVGRSYEQYF,TGTGCCAGCAGTGTGGGCAGAAGCTACGAGCAGTACTTC
.,TRBV9,.,TRBJ2-3,CASSVAGDTQYF,TGTGCCAGCAGCGTCGCGGGTGATACGCAGTATTTT
.,TRBV15,.,TRBJ2-3,CATSREQSSTDTQYF,TGTGCCACCAGCAGAGAACAGTCTAGCACAGATACGCAGTATTTT
.,TRBV19,.,TRBJ2-1,CASSSGIYNEQFF,TGTGCCAGTAGCTCCGGGATTTACAATGAGCAGTTCTTC
.,TRBV30,TRBD2,TRBJ2-3,CAWSVLAGPTDTQYF,TGTGCCTGGAGTGTACTAGCGGGGCCAACAGATACGCAGTATTTT
.,TRBV5-4,.,TRBJ2-3,CASSARRDLTDTQYF,TGTGCCAGCAGTGCGCGGCGGGACCTCACAGATACGCAGTATTTT